This T cell receptor beta chain was captured in a study of T cells in Graves' hyperthyroidism and ophthalmopathy. Study at large: Blood from the periphery was taken at initial diagnosis, before any treatment.

Patients showing uncontrolled infection, other autoimmune disease, pregnancy or lactation were ineligible. The CDR3 is 14 residues long. CDR1 is KGHDR, CDR2 SFDVKD, per germline. V shed 3 bases and J shed 4 bases, with 11 bases lying between them. This clonotype was recorded at least ten times. Its cognate antigen is unknown. TCR beta CDR3 regions were amplified from RNA transcripts. An initial round of RT-PCR targeting the TCR CDR3 relied on the HTBI primer set. Each CDR3 protein is one row after TCRdb ran MiXCR on the multiplex PCR reads. Here the sample spans over 300,000 distinct CDR3 sequences, roughly 13% being singletons. Findings of the study overall: Within blood appeared most thyroid clonotypes that had expanded above 0.001.

V gene TRBV24-1 combines with J gene TRBJ2-5, with D possibly matching TRBD1 (8 bases). Sequences were obtained from blood. This TCR was recovered from a middle-aged woman with Graves' ophthalmopathy. The DNA for the CDR3 is TGTGCCACCAGTGATCACAGGGGGGGAGAGACCCAGTACTTC. Translating it yields CATSDHRGGETQYF.